Following are 8 T cell receptor beta chains from one sample sequenced in a study of blood T cell repertoires in COVID-19. Using immunoSEQ multiplex PCR, the repertoire was profiled, and TCRdb retains in-frame clones only, with some absent. The sample shows 130,000 to 150,000 clones, around 90% of them seen only once. Sequencing was carried out using peripheral blood. All receptors come from a woman aged 45 to 65 with acute or convalescent COVID-19.

The chain uses TRBV28 and TRBJ1-2, with D perhaps matching TRBD1 (6 bases). Germline V gene lookup returns CDR1 MDHEN and CDR2 SYDVKM. The CDR3 loop spans 13 amino acids. Trimming cost V 7 bases and J 2 bases, with 11 bases left between them. The CDR3 loop is CASTIGQNYGYTF. For the CDR3, the DNA is TGTGCCAGCACTATAGGACAGAACTATGGCTACACCTTC.

V usage is TRBV28 and J usage is TRBJ1-5; 9 bases agree with TRBD1. V gave up 5 bases and J gave up 4 bases; unmatched junction bases: 9. The length of the CDR3 is 16 residues. Germline loops: CDR1 MDHEN, CDR2 SYDVKM. The CDR3 sequence is CASSPRVTGGNQPQHF. CDR3 in DNA: TGTGCCAGCAGTCCAAGGGTGACAGGGGGTAATCAGCCCCAGCATTTT.

The genes are TRBV7-2 and TRBJ1-5; TRBD1 matches at 7 bases. CDR3 length: 14 residues. Germline trimming cut 5 bases from V and 5 bases from J; bases unmatched to any gene: 6. The germline V gene encodes CDR1 SGHTA and CDR2 FQGNSA. The CDR3 DNA sequence: TGTGCCAGCAGCCACCGGGACAGATATCAGCCCCAGCATTTT. Translated, it gives CASSHRDRYQPQHF. Variable domain in full (rest from reference TRBV7-2 and TRBJ1-5): GAGVSQSPSNKVTEKGKDVELRCDPISGHTALYWYRQSLGQGLEFLIYFQGNSAPDKSGLPSDRFSAERTGGSVSTLTIQRTQQEDSAVYLCASSHRDRYQPQHFGDGTRLSIL.

This clone occurred once. A read error may account for a junction end that differs from germline. The chain carries TRBV28 and TRBJ2-7; 7 positions agree with TRBD1. The CDR3 is made up of 16 amino acids. CDR1 and CDR2 from the germline V gene are MDHEN and SYDVKM. DNA for the CDR3: TGTACCAGCAACTCGGGACAGCACAATAGATTCTACGAGCAGTACTTC. The encoded protein is CTSNSGQHNRFYEQYF.

The V gene is TRBV18, the J gene TRBJ1-3; maybe TRBD1 (5 bases). The CDR3 has 19 amino acids. Trimming cost V 0 bases and J 0 bases, with 18 bases left between them. CDR1 KGHSH and CDR2 LQKENI come from the germline V gene. CDR3 sequence: CASSPPGHTVLYSGNTIYF. In DNA form, the CDR3 reads TGTGCCAGCTCACCACCCGGACACACAGTACTATACTCTGGAAACACCATATATTTT.

This rearrangement joins TRBV2 to TRBJ2-5; D is perhaps TRBD2 (7 bases). CDR1 is SNHLY and CDR2 is FYNNEI in the germline V gene. This CDR3 has 14 amino acids. Trimming pared 7 bases from V and 1 base from J, leaving 13 bases between. The CDR3 here is CASNGGGGQETQYF. The CDR3 DNA follows: TGTGCCAGCAACGGGGGCGGGGGCCAAGAGACCCAGTACTTC.

The chain carries TRBV14 and TRBJ1-2; 7 bases map to TRBD1. The CDR3 runs to 15 residues. The V segment lost 2 bases and the J segment 5 bases; nucleotides outside the gene matches: 8. Per the germline V gene, CDR1 is SGHDN and CDR2 is FVKESK. The CDR3 loop reads CASSQLTGAKYGYTF. The CDR3 DNA sequence: TGTGCCAGCAGCCAACTAACAGGGGCCAAGTATGGCTACACCTTC.

The chain has TRBV18 and TRBJ1-1, with D maybe TRBD1 (6 bases). The CDR3 runs 15 residues. V was trimmed by 0 bases and J by 0 bases, leaving 8 bases between them. Looked up from germline, CDR1 is KGHSH and CDR2 is LQKENI. CDR3 amino acids: CASSPPQGLNTEAFF. CDR3 nucleotides: TGTGCCAGCTCACCACCGCAGGGGTTGAACACTGAAGCTTTCTTT.